This passage covers 18 T cell receptor beta chains from one sample sequenced in a study of blood T cell repertoires in COVID-19. Here immunoSEQ multiplex PCR was the method, and the copy in TCRdb shows in-frame clones only, minus some. Found here are a few hundred thousand clones, about nine tenths of them singletons; the top ten hold 5.5% to 6.5%. Sequences were obtained from peripheral blood. Receptor source: a man aged 55-75 years with acute or convalescent COVID-19.

The chain combines TRBV27 with TRBJ1-6, with TRBD1 matching 8 bases. The J segment lost 5 bases and the V segment lost 0 bases, leaving 3 bases of the junction unmatched. From germline, CDR1 is MNHEY and CDR2 SMNVEV (reference sequence). There are 16 residues in the CDR3. This CDR3 is CASSLSGDRHNSPLHF. In DNA form, the CDR3 reads TGTGCCAGCAGTTTATCGGGGGACAGGCATAATTCACCCCTCCACTTT.

This clone came up once. The V gene is TRBV7-8, the J gene TRBJ1-5; TRBD1 matches 7 bases. Germline values: CDR1 SGHVS, CDR2 FQNEAQ. V gave up 5 bases and J gave up 6 bases; unmatched junction bases: 7. The CDR3 contains 14 residues. The DNA of the CDR3 is TGTGCCAGCAGCCGAGACAGGGTTAGTCAGCCCCAGCATTTT. Its protein is CASSRDRVSQPQHF.

V is TRBV30 and J is TRBJ1-1; D unresolved. V lost 4 bases to trimming and J lost 6 bases, with 18 bases between them. This CDR3 is 14 amino acids long. The germline V gene encodes CDR1 GTSNPN and CDR2 SVGIG (reference sequence). The chain's CDR3 is CAWTPSVHSSEAFF. CDR3 in DNA: TGTGCCTGGACACCATCCGTTCACAGCTCTGAAGCTTTCTTT.

The V and J genes are TRBV5-4 and TRBJ1-2, with D maybe TRBD1 (5 bases). V shed 4 bases and J shed 0 bases, with 10 bases lying between them. Looked up from germline, CDR1 is SGHNT and CDR2 is YYREEE (reference sequence). This CDR3 spans 14 amino acids. CDR3 loop: CASSPPGTNYGYTF. In DNA form, the CDR3 reads TGTGCCAGCAGCCCCCCAGGGACTAACTATGGCTACACCTTC.

For the CDR3, the DNA is TGCGCCAGCAGCTTGGAGAGACAGGATGACTATGGCTACACCTTC. This encodes CASSLERQDDYGYTF. V usage is TRBV5-1 and J usage is TRBJ1-2, with a possible D match to TRBD1 (6 bases). Between the trimmed V and J ends, which lost 0 bases and 3 bases, there was a span of 12 bases. From germline, CDR1 is SGHRS and CDR2 YFSETQ. The CDR3 runs 15 residues.

V usage is TRBV6-1 and J usage is TRBJ2-2; perhaps TRBD2 as D (5 bases). Trimming removed 1 base from V and 5 bases from J, with 17 bases in between. CDR1 and CDR2 (germline): MNHNS, SASEGT. The CDR3 has 17 residues. CDR3 region: CASSEGLNLMGTGELFF. CDR3 coding DNA: TGTGCCAGCAGTGAAGGACTAAATCTTATGGGTACCGGGGAGCTGTTTTTT.

The chain joins TRBV28 to TRBJ2-3, with TRBD2 matching over 7 bases. Looked up from germline, CDR1 is MDHEN and CDR2 is SYDVKM. Trimming cost V 3 bases and J 6 bases; bases outside gene matches: 12. CDR3 length: 16 amino acids. CDR3: CASSFPSGKGADTQYF. The CDR3 nucleotides read TGTGCCAGCAGTTTCCCAAGCGGGAAAGGAGCGGATACGCAGTATTTT.

The chain links TRBV6-5 to TRBJ1-5; D uncertain. CDR3 length: 15 amino acids. V gave up 6 bases and J gave up 0 bases, with 12 bases separating them. Germline loops: CDR1 MNHEY, CDR2 SVGAGI. The CDR3 is CASRRGDNSNQPQHF. The CDR3, as DNA: TGTGCCAGCAGACGGGGAGACAATAGCAATCAGCCCCAGCATTTT.

The V call is TRBV7-2, the J call TRBJ2-5; 11 bases match TRBD2. Looked up from germline, CDR1 is SGHTA and CDR2 is FQGNSA. The CDR3 totals 17 residues. With V trimmed by 5 bases and J by 5 bases, 13 bases remained unmatched. Written as DNA, the CDR3 is TGTGCCAGCAGCAAAAATCCGCAGACTAGCGGGAAGGAGACCCAGTACTTC. Translation gives CASSKNPQTSGKETQYF.

The genes are TRBV5-1 and TRBJ1-2; weak D call: TRBD1 (6 bases). V shed 4 bases and J shed 6 bases, with 10 bases lying between them. CDR3 length: 12 residues. Germline CDR1 reads SGHRS; CDR2 reads YFSETQ. CDR3 in DNA: TGCGCCAGCAGCGACCGGACAGATGGCTACACCTTC. It is translated as CASSDRTDGYTF.

The chain links TRBV4-3 to TRBJ1-2; 10 nucleotides align to TRBD1. Germline trimming cut 7 bases from V and 3 bases from J; bases unmatched to any gene: 5. The CDR3 length is 14 residues. Germline V gene lookup returns CDR1 LGHNA and CDR2 YSLEER. Here the CDR3 reads CASTSGTGDYGYTF. DNA for the CDR3: TGCGCCAGCACCAGTGGGACAGGGGACTATGGCTACACCTTC.

The rearrangement links TRBV18 to TRBJ1-5; D gene unclear. The germline CDR1 and CDR2 sequences are KGHSH and LQKENI. Trimming stripped 2 bases from V and 5 bases from J, with 13 bases between. The CDR3 extends over 15 amino acids. The CDR3 region is CASSPSSQPDQPQHF. The CDR3 DNA reads TGTGCCAGCTCACCAAGCTCACAGCCCGATCAGCCCCAGCATTTT.

This chain connects TRBV29-1 to TRBJ2-2; D is uncertain. CDR1 SQVTM and CDR2 ANQGSEA come from the germline V gene. Trimming left V 5 bases short and J 4 bases short, with 5 bases between. This CDR3 contains 11 residues. CDR3 loop: CSVSVTGELFF. CDR3 bases: TGCAGCGTTTCGGTCACCGGGGAGCTGTTTTTT.

This chain links TRBV27 with TRBJ1-5; D perhaps matches TRBD1 (5 bases). CDR3 length: 15 amino acids. Per germline, CDR1 MNHEY and CDR2 SMNVEV (reference sequence). Trimming stripped 3 bases from V and 3 bases from J, with 12 bases between. CDR3 in DNA: TGTGCCAGCAGTTTGGAGCAGGGCTACAATCAGCCCCAGCATTTT. The encoded protein is CASSLEQGYNQPQHF.

The chain employs TRBV7-9 and TRBJ2-7, with 7 nucleotides matching TRBD1. Germline values: CDR1 SEHNR, CDR2 FQNEAQ (reference sequence). The length of the CDR3 is 15 residues. J was trimmed by 1 base and V by 5 bases; bases with no gene match: 8. CDR3 nucleotides: TGTGCCAGCAGCCTAGACAGGGAAGGGTCCTACGAGCAGTACTTC. Amino acid sequence: CASSLDREGSYEQYF.

The chain is built from TRBV27 and TRBJ2-3; TRBD1 matches at 7 bases. This CDR3 is 16 amino acids long. CDR1 is MNHEY, CDR2 SMNVEV, per germline (reference sequence). The ends lost 3 bases at V and 1 base at J; junction bases unmatched: 7. The DNA of the CDR3 is TGTGCCAGCAGTTTGAGGGGGCAGGGACGCACAGATACGCAGTATTTT. It yields the protein CASSLRGQGRTDTQYF.

This clone was found once. This rearrangement joins TRBV5-1 to TRBJ2-1, with a tentative D call TRBD1 (6 bases). Germline loops: CDR1 SGHRS, CDR2 YFSETQ. V gave up 6 bases and J gave up 4 bases, with 11 bases separating them. This CDR3 spans 13 amino acids. Written as DNA, the CDR3 is TGCGCCAGCAAGGGGGACGGATACAATGAGCAGTTCTTC. Protein product: CASKGDGYNEQFF.

This rearrangement joins TRBV5-5 to TRBJ2-7; unclear D gene. From germline, CDR1 is SGHKS and CDR2 YYEKEE (reference sequence). The CDR3 has 12 amino acids. V was pared by 2 bases and J by 3 bases, with 6 bases between. The CDR3 nucleotides read TGTGCCAGCAGCTTCTCCAGCTACGAGCAGTACTTC. It codes for CASSFSSYEQYF.